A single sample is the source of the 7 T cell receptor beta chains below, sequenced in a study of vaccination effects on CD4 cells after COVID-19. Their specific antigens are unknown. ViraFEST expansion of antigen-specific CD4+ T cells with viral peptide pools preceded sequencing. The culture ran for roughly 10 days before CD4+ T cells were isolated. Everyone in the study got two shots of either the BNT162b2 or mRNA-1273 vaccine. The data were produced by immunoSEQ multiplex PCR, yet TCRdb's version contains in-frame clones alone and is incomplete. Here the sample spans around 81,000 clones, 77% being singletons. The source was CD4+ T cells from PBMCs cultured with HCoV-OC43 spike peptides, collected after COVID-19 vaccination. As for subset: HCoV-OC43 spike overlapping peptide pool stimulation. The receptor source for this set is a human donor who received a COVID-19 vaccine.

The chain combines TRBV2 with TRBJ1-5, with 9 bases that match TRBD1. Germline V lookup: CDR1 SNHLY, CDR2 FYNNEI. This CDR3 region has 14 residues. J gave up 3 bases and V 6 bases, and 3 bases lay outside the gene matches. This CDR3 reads CASRDRGANQPQHF. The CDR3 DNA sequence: TGTGCCAGCAGGGACAGGGGAGCCAATCAGCCCCAGCATTTT.

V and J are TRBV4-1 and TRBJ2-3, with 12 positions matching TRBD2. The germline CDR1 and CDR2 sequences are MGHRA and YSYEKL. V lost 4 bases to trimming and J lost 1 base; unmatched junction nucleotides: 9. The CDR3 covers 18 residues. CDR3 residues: CASSLRTSGDHRTDTQYF. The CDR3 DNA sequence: TGCGCCAGCAGCCTCCGGACTAGCGGGGACCATCGCACAGATACGCAGTATTTT.

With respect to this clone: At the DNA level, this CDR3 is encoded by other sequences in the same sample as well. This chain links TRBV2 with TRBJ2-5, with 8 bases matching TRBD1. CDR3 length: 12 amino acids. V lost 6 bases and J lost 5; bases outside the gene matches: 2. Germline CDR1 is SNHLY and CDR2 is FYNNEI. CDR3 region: CASRTGAETQYF. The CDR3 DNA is TGTGCCAGCAGGACAGGGGCGGAGACCCAGTACTTC.

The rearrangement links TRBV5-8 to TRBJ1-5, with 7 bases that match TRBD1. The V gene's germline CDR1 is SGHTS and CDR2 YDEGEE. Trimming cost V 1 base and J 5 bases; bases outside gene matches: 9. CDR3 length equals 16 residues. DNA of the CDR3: TGTGCCAGCAGCTTGAATTTGGGACAGACGGATCAGCCCCAGCATTTT. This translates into CASSLNLGQTDQPQHF.

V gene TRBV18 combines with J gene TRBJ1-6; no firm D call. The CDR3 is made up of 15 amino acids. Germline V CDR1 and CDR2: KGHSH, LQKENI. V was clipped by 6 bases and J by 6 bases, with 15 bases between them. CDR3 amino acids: CASSLDRTANSPLHF. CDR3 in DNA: TGTGCCAGCTCCCTGGATAGGACGGCTAATTCACCCCTCCACTTT. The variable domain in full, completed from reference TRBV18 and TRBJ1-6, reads NAGVMQNPRHLVRRRGQEARLRCSPMKGHSHVYWYRQLPEEGLKFMVYLQKENIIDESGMPKERFSAEFPKEGPSILRIQQVVRGDSAAYFCASSLDRTANSPLHFGNGTRLTVT.

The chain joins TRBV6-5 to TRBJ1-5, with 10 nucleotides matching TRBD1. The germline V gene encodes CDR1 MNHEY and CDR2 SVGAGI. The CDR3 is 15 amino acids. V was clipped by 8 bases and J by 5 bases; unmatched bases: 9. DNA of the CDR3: TGTGCCAGCGCTATGAGACAGGGGGCATATCAGCCCCAGCATTTT. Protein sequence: CASAMRQGAYQPQHF.

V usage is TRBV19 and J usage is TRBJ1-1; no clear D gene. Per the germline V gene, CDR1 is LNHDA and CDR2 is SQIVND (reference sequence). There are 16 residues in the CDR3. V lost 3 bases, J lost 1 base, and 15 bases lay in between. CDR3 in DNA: TGTGCCAGTAGTATCTCTCCCTTAGGGCCGAACACTGAAGCTTTCTTT. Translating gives CASSISPLGPNTEAFF.